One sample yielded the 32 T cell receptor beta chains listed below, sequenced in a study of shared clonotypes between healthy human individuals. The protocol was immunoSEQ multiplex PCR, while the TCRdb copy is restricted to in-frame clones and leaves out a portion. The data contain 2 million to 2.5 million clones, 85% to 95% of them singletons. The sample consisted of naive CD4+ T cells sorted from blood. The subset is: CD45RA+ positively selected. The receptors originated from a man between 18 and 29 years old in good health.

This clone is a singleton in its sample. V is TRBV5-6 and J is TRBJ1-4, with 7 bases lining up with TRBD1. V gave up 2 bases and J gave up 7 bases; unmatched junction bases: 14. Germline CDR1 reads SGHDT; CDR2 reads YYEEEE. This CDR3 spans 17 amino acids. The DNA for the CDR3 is TGTGCCAGCAGCTTCGGTCGAAGAAGGGCAGGGGGTGAAAAACTGTTTTTT. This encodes CASSFGRRRAGGEKLFF.

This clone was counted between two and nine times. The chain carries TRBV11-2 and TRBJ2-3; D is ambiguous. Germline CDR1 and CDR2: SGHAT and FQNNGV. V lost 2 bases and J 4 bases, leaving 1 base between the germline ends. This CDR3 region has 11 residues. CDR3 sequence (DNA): TGTGCCAGCAGCTTATCAGATACGCAGTATTTT. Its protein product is CASSLSDTQYF.

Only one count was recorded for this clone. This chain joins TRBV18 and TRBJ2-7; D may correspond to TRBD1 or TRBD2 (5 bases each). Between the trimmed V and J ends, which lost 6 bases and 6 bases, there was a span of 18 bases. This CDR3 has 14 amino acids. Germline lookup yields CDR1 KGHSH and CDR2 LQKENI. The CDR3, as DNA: TGTGCCAGCTCCCGTATTAGAGGGGACGTCGAGCAGTACTTC. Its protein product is CASSRIRGDVEQYF.

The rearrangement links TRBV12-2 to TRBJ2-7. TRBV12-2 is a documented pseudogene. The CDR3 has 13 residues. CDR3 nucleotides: TGTGCAAGTCGCTTAGCGGGGAAGGAGGAGCAGTACTTC. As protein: CASRLAGKEEQYF.

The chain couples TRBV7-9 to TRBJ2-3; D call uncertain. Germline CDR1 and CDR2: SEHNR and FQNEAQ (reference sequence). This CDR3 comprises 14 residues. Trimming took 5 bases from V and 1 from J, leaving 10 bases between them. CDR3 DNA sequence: TGTGCCAGCAGCCCCAGGAGCGGCACAGATACGCAGTATTTT. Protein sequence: CASSPRSGTDTQYF. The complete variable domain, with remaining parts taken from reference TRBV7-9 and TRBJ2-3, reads DTGVSQNPRHKITKRGQNVTFRCDPISEHNRLYWYRQTLGQGPEFLTYFQNEAQLEKSRLLSDRFSAERPKGSFSTLEIQRTEQGDSAMYLCASSPRSGTDTQYFGPGTRLTVL.

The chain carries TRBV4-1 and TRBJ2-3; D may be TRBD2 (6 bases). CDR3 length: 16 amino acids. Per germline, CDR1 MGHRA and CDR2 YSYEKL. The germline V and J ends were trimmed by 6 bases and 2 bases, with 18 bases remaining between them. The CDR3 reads CASRLSSSATTDTQYF. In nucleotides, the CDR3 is TGCGCCAGCAGGCTCTCGTCTAGCGCCACCACAGATACGCAGTATTTT.

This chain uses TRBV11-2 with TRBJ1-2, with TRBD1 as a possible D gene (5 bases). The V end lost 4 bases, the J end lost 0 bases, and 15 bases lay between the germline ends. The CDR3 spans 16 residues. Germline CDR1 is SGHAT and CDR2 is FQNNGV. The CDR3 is CASSSPRQSPNYGYTF. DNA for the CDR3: TGTGCCAGCAGCTCCCCCCGACAGTCTCCTAACTATGGCTACACCTTC.

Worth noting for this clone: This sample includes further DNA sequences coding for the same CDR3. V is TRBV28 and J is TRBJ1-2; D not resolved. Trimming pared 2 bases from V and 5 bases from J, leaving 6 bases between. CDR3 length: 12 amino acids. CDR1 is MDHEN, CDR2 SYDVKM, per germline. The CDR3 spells CASSLKTYGYTF. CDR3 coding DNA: TGTGCCAGCAGTTTAAAGACATATGGCTACACCTTC.

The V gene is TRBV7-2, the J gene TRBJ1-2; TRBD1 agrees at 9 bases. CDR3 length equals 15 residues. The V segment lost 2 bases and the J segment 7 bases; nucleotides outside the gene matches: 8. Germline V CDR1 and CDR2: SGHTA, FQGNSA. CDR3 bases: TGTGCCAGCAGCTTATTCGCGGGACAGGGCTCTGGCTACACCTTC. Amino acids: CASSLFAGQGSGYTF.

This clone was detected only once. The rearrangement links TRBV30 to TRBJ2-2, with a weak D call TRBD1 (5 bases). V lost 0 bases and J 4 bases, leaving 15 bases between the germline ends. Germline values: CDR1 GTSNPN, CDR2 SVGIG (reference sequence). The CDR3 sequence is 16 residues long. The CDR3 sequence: CAWSVPGRAVTGELFF. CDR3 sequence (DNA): TGTGCCTGGAGTGTACCCGGCAGGGCGGTCACCGGGGAGCTGTTTTTT.

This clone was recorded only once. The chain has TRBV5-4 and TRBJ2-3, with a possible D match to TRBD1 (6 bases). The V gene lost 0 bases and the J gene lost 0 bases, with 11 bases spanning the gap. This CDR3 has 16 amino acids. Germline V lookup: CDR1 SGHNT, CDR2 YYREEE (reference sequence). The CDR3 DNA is TGTGCCAGCAGCTTGGAAGGGGGACCTAGCACAGATACGCAGTATTTT. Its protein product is CASSLEGGPSTDTQYF.

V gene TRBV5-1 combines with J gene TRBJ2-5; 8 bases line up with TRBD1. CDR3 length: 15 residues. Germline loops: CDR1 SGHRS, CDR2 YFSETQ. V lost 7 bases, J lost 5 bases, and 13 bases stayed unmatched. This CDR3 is CASRWTGSSMETQYF. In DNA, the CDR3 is TGCGCCAGCCGCTGGACAGGGTCATCTATGGAGACCCAGTACTTC. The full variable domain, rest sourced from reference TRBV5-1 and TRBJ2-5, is KAGVTQTPRYLIKTRGQQVTLSCSPISGHRSVSWYQQTPGQGLQFLFEYFSETQRNKGNFPGRFSGRQFSNSRSEMNVSTLELGDSALYLCASRWTGSSMETQYFGPGTRLLVL.

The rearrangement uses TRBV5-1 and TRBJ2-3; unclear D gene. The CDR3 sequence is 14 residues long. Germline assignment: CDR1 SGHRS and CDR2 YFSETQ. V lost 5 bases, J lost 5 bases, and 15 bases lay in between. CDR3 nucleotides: TGCGCCAGCAGGAAGACCGAAGGTAGAGATACGCAGTATTTT. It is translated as CASRKTEGRDTQYF. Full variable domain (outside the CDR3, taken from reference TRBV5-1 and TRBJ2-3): KAGVTQTPRYLIKTRGQQVTLSCSPISGHRSVSWYQQTPGQGLQFLFEYFSETQRNKGNFPGRFSGRQFSNSRSEMNVSTLELGDSALYLCASRKTEGRDTQYFGPGTRLTVL.

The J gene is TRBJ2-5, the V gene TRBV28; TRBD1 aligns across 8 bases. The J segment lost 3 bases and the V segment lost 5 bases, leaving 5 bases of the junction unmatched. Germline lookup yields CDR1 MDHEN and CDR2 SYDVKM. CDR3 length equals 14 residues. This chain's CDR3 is CASSLQGAKETQYF. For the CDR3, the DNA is TGTGCCAGCAGTCTCCAGGGGGCTAAAGAGACCCAGTACTTC.

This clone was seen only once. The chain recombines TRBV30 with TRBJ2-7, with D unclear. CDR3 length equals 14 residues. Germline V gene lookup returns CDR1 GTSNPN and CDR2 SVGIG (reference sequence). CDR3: CASRAGLKGYEQYF. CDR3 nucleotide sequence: TGTGCTTCACGGGCCGGGTTGAAAGGCTACGAGCAGTACTTC.

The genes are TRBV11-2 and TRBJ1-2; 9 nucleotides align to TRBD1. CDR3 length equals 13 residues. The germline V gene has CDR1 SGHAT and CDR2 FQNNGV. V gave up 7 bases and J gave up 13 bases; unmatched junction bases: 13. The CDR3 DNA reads TGTGCCAGCACCCAGGGACAGGGCCTCGAAGGCACCTTC. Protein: CASTQGQGLEGTF.

The CDR3 DNA is TGCGCCAGCAGCCTTTCGGGCCACGAGCAGTACTTC. Protein: CASSLSGHEQYF. V is TRBV5-1 and J is TRBJ2-7; no firm D call. CDR3 length equals 12 residues. V lost 4 bases and J lost 5, with 10 bases in between. Germline lookup yields CDR1 SGHRS and CDR2 YFSETQ.

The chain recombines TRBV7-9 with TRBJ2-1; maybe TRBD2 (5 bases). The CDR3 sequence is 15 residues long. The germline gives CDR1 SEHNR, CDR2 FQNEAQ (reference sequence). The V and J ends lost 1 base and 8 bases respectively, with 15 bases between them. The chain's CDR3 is CASSLGFEGWDEQFF. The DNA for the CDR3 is TGTGCCAGCAGCTTAGGATTCGAGGGATGGGATGAGCAGTTCTTC.

This chain's CDR3 is CASSDTGEEAFF. For the CDR3, the DNA is TGTGCCAGCAGCGATACAGGGGAGGAAGCTTTCTTT. The genes are TRBV6-6 and TRBJ1-1, with TRBD1 identical over 7 bases. The CDR3 sequence is 12 residues long. Germline CDR1 reads MNHNY; CDR2 reads SVGAGI (reference sequence). The junction had 6 bases not matched to a gene; V was cut back by 6 bases and J by 8 bases.

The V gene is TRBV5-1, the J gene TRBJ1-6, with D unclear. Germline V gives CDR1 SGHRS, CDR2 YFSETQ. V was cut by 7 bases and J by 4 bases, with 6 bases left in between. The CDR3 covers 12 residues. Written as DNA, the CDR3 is TGCGCCAGCCGGGGTTATAATTCACCCCTCCACTTT. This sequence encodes CASRGYNSPLHF.

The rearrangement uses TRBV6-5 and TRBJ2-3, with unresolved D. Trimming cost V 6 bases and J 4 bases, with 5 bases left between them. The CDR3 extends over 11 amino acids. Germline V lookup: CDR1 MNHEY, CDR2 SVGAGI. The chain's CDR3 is CASRHADTQYF. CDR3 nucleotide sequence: TGTGCCAGCAGACACGCAGATACGCAGTATTTT.

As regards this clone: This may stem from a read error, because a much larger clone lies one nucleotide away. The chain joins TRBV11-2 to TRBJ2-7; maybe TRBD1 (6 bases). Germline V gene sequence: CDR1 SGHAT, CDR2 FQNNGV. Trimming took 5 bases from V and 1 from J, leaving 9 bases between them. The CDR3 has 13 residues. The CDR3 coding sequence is TGTGCCAGCAGCATAGGGGGATCCTACGAGCAGTACTTC. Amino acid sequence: CASSIGGSYEQYF.

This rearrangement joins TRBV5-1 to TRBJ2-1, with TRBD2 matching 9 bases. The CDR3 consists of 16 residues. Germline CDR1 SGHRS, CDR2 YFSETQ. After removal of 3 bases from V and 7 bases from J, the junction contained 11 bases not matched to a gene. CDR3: CASSSRAGGPGNEQFF. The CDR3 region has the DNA TGCGCCAGCAGCTCTCGTGCGGGAGGGCCGGGAAATGAGCAGTTCTTC.

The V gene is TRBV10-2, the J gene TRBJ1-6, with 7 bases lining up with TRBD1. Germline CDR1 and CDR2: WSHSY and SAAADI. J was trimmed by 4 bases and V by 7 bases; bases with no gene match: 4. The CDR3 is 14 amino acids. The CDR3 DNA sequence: TGCGCCAGCAAAGGGGACAGATATAATTCACCCCTCCACTTT. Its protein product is CASKGDRYNSPLHF.

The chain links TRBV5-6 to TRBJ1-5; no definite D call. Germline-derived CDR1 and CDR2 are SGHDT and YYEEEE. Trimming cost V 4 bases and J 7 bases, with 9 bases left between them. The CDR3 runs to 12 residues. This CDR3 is CASSLFRQPQHF. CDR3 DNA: TGTGCCAGCAGCCTATTTCGCCAGCCCCAGCATTTT. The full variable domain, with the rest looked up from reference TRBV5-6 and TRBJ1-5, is DAGVTQSPTHLIKTRGQQVTLRCSPKSGHDTVSWYQQALGQGPQFIFQYYEEEERQRGNFPDRFSGHQFPNYSSELNVNALLLGDSALYLCASSLFRQPQHFGDGTRLSIL.

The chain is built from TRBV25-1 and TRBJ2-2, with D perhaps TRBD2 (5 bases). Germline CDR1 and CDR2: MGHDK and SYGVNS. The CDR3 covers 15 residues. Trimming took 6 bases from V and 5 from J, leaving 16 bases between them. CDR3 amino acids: CASRVARVGTGELFF. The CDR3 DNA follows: TGTGCCAGCAGGGTAGCGAGGGTTGGAACCGGGGAGCTGTTTTTT.

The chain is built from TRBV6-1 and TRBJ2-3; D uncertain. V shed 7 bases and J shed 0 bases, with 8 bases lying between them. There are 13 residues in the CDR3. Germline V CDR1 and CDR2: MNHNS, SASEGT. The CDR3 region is CASIRASTDTQYF. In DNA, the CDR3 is TGTGCCAGCATCCGAGCTAGCACAGATACGCAGTATTTT.

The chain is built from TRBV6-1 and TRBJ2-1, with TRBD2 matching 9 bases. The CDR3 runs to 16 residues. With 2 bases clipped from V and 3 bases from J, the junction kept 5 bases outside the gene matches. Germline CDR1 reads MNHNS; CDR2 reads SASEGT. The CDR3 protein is CASSEYASGVYNEQFF. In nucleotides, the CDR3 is TGTGCCAGCAGTGAATACGCTAGCGGGGTCTACAATGAGCAGTTCTTC.

The CDR3 bases are TGTGCCTGGAGTGTACAGGGGGCGCAGGGCGGCTACACCTTC. Residues: CAWSVQGAQGGYTF. The chain employs TRBV30 and TRBJ1-2; TRBD1 aligns across 9 bases. The V gene's germline CDR1 is GTSNPN and CDR2 SVGIG (reference sequence). The junction had 7 bases not matched to a gene; V was cut back by 0 bases and J by 8 bases. CDR3 size: 14 residues.

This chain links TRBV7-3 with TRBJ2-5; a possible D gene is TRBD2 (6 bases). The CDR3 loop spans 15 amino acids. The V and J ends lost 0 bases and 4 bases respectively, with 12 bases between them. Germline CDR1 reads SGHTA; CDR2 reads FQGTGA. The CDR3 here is CASSLTTSRGETQYF. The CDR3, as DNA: TGTGCCAGCAGCTTAACGACTAGTCGGGGAGAGACCCAGTACTTC. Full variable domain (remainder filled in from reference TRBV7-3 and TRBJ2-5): GAGVSQTPSNKVTEKGKYVELRCDPISGHTALYWYRQSLGQGPEFLIYFQGTGAADDSGLPNDRFFAVRPEGSVSTLKIQRTERGDSAVYLCASSLTTSRGETQYFGPGTRLLVL.

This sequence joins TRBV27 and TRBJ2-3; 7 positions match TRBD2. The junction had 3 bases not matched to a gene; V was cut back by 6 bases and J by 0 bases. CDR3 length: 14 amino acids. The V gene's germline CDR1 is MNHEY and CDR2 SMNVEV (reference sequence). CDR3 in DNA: TGTGCCAGCAGCCAGCGGGGAAGCACAGATACGCAGTATTTT. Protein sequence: CASSQRGSTDTQYF.

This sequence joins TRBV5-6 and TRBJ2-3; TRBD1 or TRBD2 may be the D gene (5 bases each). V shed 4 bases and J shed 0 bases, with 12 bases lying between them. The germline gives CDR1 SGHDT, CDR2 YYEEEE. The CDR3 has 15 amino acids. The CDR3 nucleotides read TGTGCCAGCAGCCCAGGGACGGCTAGCACAGATACGCAGTATTTT. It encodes CASSPGTASTDTQYF.